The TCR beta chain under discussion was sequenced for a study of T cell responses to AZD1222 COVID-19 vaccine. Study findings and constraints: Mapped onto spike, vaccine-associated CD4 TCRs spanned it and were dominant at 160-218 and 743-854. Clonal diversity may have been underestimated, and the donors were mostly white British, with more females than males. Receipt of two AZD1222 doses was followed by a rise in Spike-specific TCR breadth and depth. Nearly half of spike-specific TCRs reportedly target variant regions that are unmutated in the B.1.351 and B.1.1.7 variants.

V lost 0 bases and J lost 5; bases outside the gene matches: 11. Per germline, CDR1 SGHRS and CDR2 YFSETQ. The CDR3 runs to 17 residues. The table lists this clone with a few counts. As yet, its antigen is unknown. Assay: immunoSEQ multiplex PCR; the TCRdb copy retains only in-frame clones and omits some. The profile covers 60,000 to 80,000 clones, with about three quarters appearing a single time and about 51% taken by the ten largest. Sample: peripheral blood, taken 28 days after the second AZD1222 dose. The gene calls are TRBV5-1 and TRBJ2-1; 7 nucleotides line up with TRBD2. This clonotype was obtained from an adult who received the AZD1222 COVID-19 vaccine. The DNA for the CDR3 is TGCGCCAGCAGCTTGGGTCCAGCGGGGCTAACTAACAATGAGCAGTTCTTC. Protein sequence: CASSLGPAGLTNNEQFF.